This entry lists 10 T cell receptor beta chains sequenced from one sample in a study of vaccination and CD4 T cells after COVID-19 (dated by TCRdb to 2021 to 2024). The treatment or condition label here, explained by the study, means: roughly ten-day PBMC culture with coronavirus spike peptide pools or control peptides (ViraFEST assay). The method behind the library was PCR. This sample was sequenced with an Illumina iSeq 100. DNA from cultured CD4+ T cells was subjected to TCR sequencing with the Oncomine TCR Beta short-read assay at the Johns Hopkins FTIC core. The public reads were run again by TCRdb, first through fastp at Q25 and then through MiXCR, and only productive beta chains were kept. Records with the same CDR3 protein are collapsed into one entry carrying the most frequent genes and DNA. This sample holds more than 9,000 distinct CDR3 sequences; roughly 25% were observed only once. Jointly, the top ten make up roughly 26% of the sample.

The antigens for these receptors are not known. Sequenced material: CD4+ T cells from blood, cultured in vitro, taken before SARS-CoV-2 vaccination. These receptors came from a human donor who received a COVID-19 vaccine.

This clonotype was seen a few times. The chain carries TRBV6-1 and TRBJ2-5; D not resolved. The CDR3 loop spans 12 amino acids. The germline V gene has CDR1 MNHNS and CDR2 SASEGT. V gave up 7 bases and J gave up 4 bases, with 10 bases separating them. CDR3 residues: CASKNPPETQYF. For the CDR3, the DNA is TGTGCCAGCAAAAACCCTCCAGAGACCCAGTACTTC.

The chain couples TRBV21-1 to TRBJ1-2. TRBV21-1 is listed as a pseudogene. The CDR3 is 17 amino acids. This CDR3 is CASSKAWESDLHYGYTF. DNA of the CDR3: TGTGCCAGCAGCAAAGCCTGGGAGAGCGACCTCCACTATGGCTACACCTTC.

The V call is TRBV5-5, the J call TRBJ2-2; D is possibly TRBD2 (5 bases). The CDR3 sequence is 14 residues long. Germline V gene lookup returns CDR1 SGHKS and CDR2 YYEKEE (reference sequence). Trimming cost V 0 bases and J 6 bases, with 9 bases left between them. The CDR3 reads CASSLEGSPGELFF. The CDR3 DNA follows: TGTGCCAGCAGCTTGGAAGGGAGCCCCGGGGAGCTGTTTTTT.

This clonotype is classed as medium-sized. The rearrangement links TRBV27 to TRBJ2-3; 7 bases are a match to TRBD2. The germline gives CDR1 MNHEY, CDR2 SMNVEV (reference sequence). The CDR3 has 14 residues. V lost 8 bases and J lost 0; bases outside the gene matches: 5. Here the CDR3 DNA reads TGTGCCAGCCCGCCGACTAGCAGCACAGATACGCAGTATTTT. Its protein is CASPPTSSTDTQYF.

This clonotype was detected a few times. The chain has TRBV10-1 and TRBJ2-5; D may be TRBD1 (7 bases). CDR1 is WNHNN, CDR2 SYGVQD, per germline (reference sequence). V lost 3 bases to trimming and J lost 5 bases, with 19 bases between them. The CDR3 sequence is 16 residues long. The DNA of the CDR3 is TGCGCCAGCAGTGATATCTTTGGAGGGGGCCGGGAGACCCAGTACTTC. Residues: CASSDIFGGGRETQYF.

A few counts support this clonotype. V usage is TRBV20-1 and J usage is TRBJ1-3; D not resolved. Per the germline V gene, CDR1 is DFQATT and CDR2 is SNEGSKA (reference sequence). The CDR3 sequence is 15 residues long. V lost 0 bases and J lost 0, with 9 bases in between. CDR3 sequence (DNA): TGCAGTGCTAGAGATAAGGACGGCTCTGGAAACACCATATATTTT. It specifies CSARDKDGSGNTIYF.

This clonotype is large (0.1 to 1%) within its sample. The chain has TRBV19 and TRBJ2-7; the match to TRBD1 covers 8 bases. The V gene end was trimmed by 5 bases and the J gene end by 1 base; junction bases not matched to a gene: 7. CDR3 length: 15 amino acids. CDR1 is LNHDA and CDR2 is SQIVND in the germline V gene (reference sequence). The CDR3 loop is CASSDRGSPSYEQYF. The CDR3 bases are TGTGCCAGTAGTGACAGGGGAAGTCCTTCCTACGAGCAGTACTTC.

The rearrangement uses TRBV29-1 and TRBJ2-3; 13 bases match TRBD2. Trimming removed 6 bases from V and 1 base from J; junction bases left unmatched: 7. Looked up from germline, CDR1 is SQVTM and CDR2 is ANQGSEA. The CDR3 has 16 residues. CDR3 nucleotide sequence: TGCAGCGTCCATGGGACTAGCGGGGCCCGCACAGATACGCAGTATTTT. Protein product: CSVHGTSGARTDTQYF.

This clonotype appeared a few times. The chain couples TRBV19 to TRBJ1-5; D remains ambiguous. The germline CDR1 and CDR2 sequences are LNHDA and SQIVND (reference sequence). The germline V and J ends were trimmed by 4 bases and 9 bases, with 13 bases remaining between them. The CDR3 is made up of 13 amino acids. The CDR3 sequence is CASSTSNDRPQHF. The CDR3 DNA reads TGTGCCAGTAGTACGTCCAATGACCGGCCCCAGCATTTT. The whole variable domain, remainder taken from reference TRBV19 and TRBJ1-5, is DGGITQSPKYLFRKEGQNVTLSCEQNLNHDAMYWYRQDPGQGLRLIYYSQIVNDFQKGDIAEGYSVSREKKESFPLTVTSAQKNPTAFYLCASSTSNDRPQHFGDGTRLSIL.

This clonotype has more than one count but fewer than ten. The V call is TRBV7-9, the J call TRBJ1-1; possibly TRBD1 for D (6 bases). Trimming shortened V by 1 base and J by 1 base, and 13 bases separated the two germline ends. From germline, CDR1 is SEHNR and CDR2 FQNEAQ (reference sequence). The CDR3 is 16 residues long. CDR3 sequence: CASSLGGGQANTEAFF. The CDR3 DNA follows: TGTGCCAGCAGCTTAGGAGGGGGGCAGGCGAACACTGAAGCTTTCTTT.